The 27 T cell receptor beta chains given below trace back to one sample, sequenced in a study of regulatory T cells in long-lasting Graves disease. iRepertoire HTBI primers and Arm-PCR of CDR3 regions built TCR beta libraries. TCRdb independently ran MiXCR on the multiplex PCR reads; one entry per CDR3 protein. The sample shows about 660,000 distinct CDR3 sequences, approximately 29% of them seen only once. The time point was: persistent/refractory GD, antithyroid drugs over 5 years with positive TRAb. PBMCs were the source of the RNA used for TCR sequencing. The specimen comprised peripheral blood mononuclear cells (PBMCs), sampled when the disease was refractory, from a patient treated with antithyroid drugs. The receptors here all came from a female donor with Graves disease.

CDR3 loop: CSVDSQGGGELFF. CDR3 nucleotide sequence: TGCAGCGTTGATAGTCAGGGGGGCGGGGAGCTGTTTTTT. This chain uses TRBV29-1 with TRBJ2-2, with a possible D match to TRBD1 (7 bases). The CDR3 extends over 13 amino acids. Trimming removed 3 bases from V and 7 bases from J, with 12 bases in between. Germline V gene lookup returns CDR1 SQVTM and CDR2 ANQGSEA.

In this sample, this clonotype turned up a few times. The rearrangement uses TRBV10-3 and TRBJ2-5; D is undetermined. The germline V and J ends were trimmed by 2 bases and 4 bases, with 2 bases remaining between them. The CDR3 sequence is 11 residues long. CDR1 is ENHRY and CDR2 is SYGVKD in the germline V gene. CDR3 in DNA: TGTGCCATCAGTGAGGTAGAGACCCAGTACTTC. Translated: CAISEVETQYF.

This rearrangement joins TRBV6-2 or TRBV6-3 to TRBJ2-5; 10 positions agree with TRBD2. The V gene's germline CDR1 is MNHEY and CDR2 SVGEGT. CDR3 size: 17 residues. V gave up 7 bases and J gave up 0 bases; unmatched junction bases: 11. The CDR3 nucleotides are TGTGCCAGCACCTCAACCCGGACTAGCGGTTACCAAGAGACCCAGTACTTC. It yields the protein CASTSTRTSGYQETQYF.

This clonotype came up once. CDR3 loop: CAWRDTRAYNEQFF. CDR3 in DNA: TGTGCCTGGAGAGACACCCGTGCGTACAATGAGCAGTTCTTC. The chain joins TRBV30 to TRBJ2-1; D unclear. V was clipped by 3 bases and J by 4 bases, with 13 bases between them. The CDR3 has 14 amino acids. Per germline, CDR1 GTSNPN and CDR2 SVGIG (reference sequence).

This clonotype has ten or more counts. J is TRBJ1-1 and V is TRBV12-3 or TRBV12-4; D is unclear. The CDR3 totals 17 residues. V lost 4 bases and J 7 bases, leaving 25 bases between the germline ends. This CDR3 is CASSSPDSGYKTYEAFF. The DNA for the CDR3 is TGTGCCAGCAGTTCCCCCGACTCGGGTTACAAGACCTATGAAGCTTTCTTT.

This clonotype was counted a few times. The chain is built from TRBV3-1 and TRBJ1-5; the D is unclear. From germline, CDR1 is LGHDT and CDR2 YNNKEL (reference sequence). The V end lost 2 bases, the J end lost 7 bases, and 9 bases lay between the germline ends. This CDR3 region has 13 residues. The CDR3 DNA is TGTGCCAGCAGCCAACGTCGCGAGCAGCCCCAGCATTTT. It specifies CASSQRREQPQHF.

The rearrangement uses TRBV6-1 and TRBJ1-4; no clear D. The V gene's germline CDR1 is MNHNS and CDR2 SASEGT. The germline V and J ends were trimmed by 4 bases and 0 bases, with 9 bases remaining between them. The CDR3 covers 15 residues. The DNA of the CDR3 is TGTGCCAGCAGTGGGACGAGAACAACTAATGAAAAACTGTTTTTT. Amino acid sequence: CASSGTRTTNEKLFF.

In this sample, this clonotype turned up a few times. The chain combines TRBV12-5 with TRBJ2-7, with 7 positions matching TRBD2. In germline, CDR1 is LGHNT, CDR2 FRNRAP. V was clipped by 3 bases and J by 2 bases; unmatched bases: 10. The CDR3 is 16 residues long. The CDR3 spells CASGFGSRTSAYEQYF. CDR3 in DNA: TGTGCTAGTGGTTTCGGTTCAAGGACTAGTGCCTACGAGCAGTACTTC.

This clonotype occurred many times. This sequence joins TRBV10-3 and TRBJ2-7; D is ambiguous. CDR1 and CDR2 from the germline V gene are ENHRY and SYGVKD. CDR3 length: 14 amino acids. V lost 0 bases, J lost 7 bases, and 13 bases lay in between. The CDR3 region has the DNA TGTGCCATCAGTGAGTCGACGCCCAGTTCAGAGCAGTACTTC. Its protein is CAISESTPSSEQYF.

This rearrangement joins TRBV15 to TRBJ2-2, with D possibly being TRBD2 (7 bases). V lost 2 bases and J 7 bases, leaving 11 bases between the germline ends. This CDR3 spans 14 amino acids. Germline values: CDR1 LNHNV, CDR2 YYDKDF (reference sequence). The CDR3 DNA is TGTGCCACCAGCAGATCGAGGGGGGGCGGGGAGCTGTTTTTT. Its protein is CATSRSRGGGELFF. The full variable domain, completed using reference TRBV15 and TRBJ2-2, is DAMVIQNPRYQVTQFGKPVTLSCSQTLNHNVMYWYQQKSSQAPKLLFHYYDKDFNNEADTPDNFQSRRPNTSFCFLDIRSPGLGDTAMYLCATSRSRGGGELFFGEGSRLTVL.

This clonotype was detected only a few times. V usage is TRBV10-3 and J usage is TRBJ2-5; either TRBD1 or TRBD2 may fit D (5 bases each). This CDR3 comprises 15 residues. Germline V gene sequence: CDR1 ENHRY, CDR2 SYGVKD. Trimming removed 0 bases from V and 2 bases from J, with 10 bases in between. DNA for the CDR3: TGTGCCATCAGTGAGTCGTTTGAGGGGCAAGAGACCCAGTACTTC. Its translation is CAISESFEGQETQYF.

This clonotype was observed many times. The chain recombines TRBV6-1 with TRBJ1-1, with no clear D. V lost 7 bases and J 4 bases, leaving 7 bases between the germline ends. In germline, CDR1 is MNHNS, CDR2 SASEGT. The CDR3 loop spans 11 amino acids. The CDR3 sequence is CASTLRTEAFF. CDR3 bases: TGTGCCAGCACCCTACGCACTGAAGCTTTCTTT.

This chain uses TRBV27 with TRBJ2-5; TRBD1 matches 7 bases. The CDR3 has 14 residues. The V segment lost 1 base and the J segment 3 bases; nucleotides outside the gene matches: 2. Germline-derived CDR1 and CDR2 are MNHEY and SMNVEV (reference sequence). The CDR3 sequence is CASSLLGTEETQYF. The DNA for the CDR3 is TGTGCCAGCAGTTTATTAGGGACAGAAGAGACCCAGTACTTC.

Points on this clonotype: This sequence may be a read error, since a much larger clone differs from it by one base. The gene calls are TRBV12-5 and TRBJ2-7; D perhaps matches TRBD1 (6 bases). The CDR3 sequence is 14 residues long. Germline CDR1 LGHNT, CDR2 FRNRAP. V lost 6 bases and J 0 bases, leaving 12 bases between the germline ends. In DNA, the CDR3 is TGTGCTAGTGGAATCAGGGACAACTCCTACGAGCAGTACTTC. Translating gives CASGIRDNSYEQYF.

The chain is built from TRBV19 and TRBJ1-5, with D perhaps TRBD1 (5 bases). CDR1 LNHDA and CDR2 SQIVND come from the germline V gene (reference sequence). This CDR3 is 16 amino acids long. Trimming left V 7 bases short and J 0 bases short, with 16 bases between. CDR3 sequence: CASNKQEVYSNQPQHF. CDR3 sequence (DNA): TGTGCCAGTAATAAACAGGAGGTGTATAGCAATCAGCCCCAGCATTTT.

This clonotype was detected only a few times. V and J are TRBV10-3 and TRBJ1-2; 8 bases match TRBD1. The CDR3 is 13 residues long. Germline V CDR1 and CDR2: ENHRY, SYGVKD. V shed 5 bases, J shed 8 bases, and the junction held 7 bases outside the gene matches. CDR3 loop: CAISPTGAQGYTF. DNA for the CDR3: TGTGCCATCAGTCCGACAGGGGCGCAAGGCTACACCTTC.

This clonotype appeared many times. V and J are TRBV2 and TRBJ2-5; TRBD1 agrees at 7 bases. CDR3 length: 15 amino acids. CDR1 and CDR2 from the germline V gene are SNHLY and FYNNEI. The trim removed 4 bases at V and 5 bases at J, leaving 10 bases unmatched. CDR3 amino acids: CASSVRTGDLETQYF. The CDR3 DNA reads as TGTGCCAGCAGTGTCAGGACAGGCGATTTGGAGACCCAGTACTTC.

This chain joins TRBV29-1 and TRBJ1-1, with D tentatively TRBD1 (6 bases). V was cut by 1 base and J by 5 bases, with 11 bases left in between. Germline lookup yields CDR1 SQVTM and CDR2 ANQGSEA. The CDR3 has 13 amino acids. CDR3 in DNA: TGCAGCGTTGAAGTGGGACACAAGACTGAAGCTTTCTTT. Amino acids: CSVEVGHKTEAFF.

This chain joins TRBV9 and TRBJ2-7; 8 bases fit TRBD2. The trim removed 8 bases at V and 1 base at J, leaving 11 bases unmatched. The CDR3 has 15 amino acids. In germline, CDR1 is SGDLS, CDR2 YYNGEE. The CDR3 loop reads CASSGGAGDSYEQYF. The DNA of the CDR3 is TGTGCCAGTTCGGGGGGGGCGGGCGATTCCTACGAGCAGTACTTC.

This clonotype was seen only a few times. The chain joins TRBV6-1 to TRBJ1-2; tentative D call: TRBD1 (6 bases). This CDR3 spans 15 amino acids. Between the trimmed V and J ends, which lost 3 bases and 6 bases, there was a span of 17 bases. Germline V lookup: CDR1 MNHNS, CDR2 SASEGT. The CDR3 bases are TGTGCCAGCAGTGATACAGGGAGGAGGTGGGATGGCTACACCTTC. The encoded protein is CASSDTGRRWDGYTF.

The chain has TRBV18 and TRBJ1-2; 8 bases match TRBD1. The CDR3 contains 13 residues. J was trimmed by 7 bases and V by 3 bases; bases with no gene match: 4. The germline V gene has CDR1 KGHSH and CDR2 LQKENI. For the CDR3, the DNA is TGTGCCAGCTCACCCCAGGGGGCGAGTGGCTACACCTTC. Its protein is CASSPQGASGYTF.

This rearrangement joins TRBV5-1 to TRBJ2-7; D unresolved. CDR1 SGHRS and CDR2 YFSETQ come from the germline V gene. The V and J ends lost 4 bases and 1 base respectively, with 18 bases between them. There are 16 residues in the CDR3. CDR3 loop: CASSKPTLNRSYEQYF. The CDR3 DNA sequence: TGCGCCAGCAGCAAACCGACCCTAAATCGTTCCTACGAGCAGTACTTC.

The rearrangement joins TRBV15 to TRBJ1-6; no definite D call. The germline V gene has CDR1 LNHNV and CDR2 YYDKDF (reference sequence). Trimming removed 0 bases at V and 4 bases at J, with 4 bases between. CDR3 size: 14 residues. The DNA for the CDR3 is TGTGCCACCAGCAGAGAGACGTATAATTCACCCCTCCACTTT. This encodes CATSRETYNSPLHF.

This chain links TRBV28 with TRBJ1-1; no clear D. Germline CDR1 and CDR2: MDHEN and SYDVKM. The CDR3 covers 12 residues. V gave up 5 bases and J gave up 7 bases, with 11 bases separating them. The CDR3 protein is CASSRGGSEAFF. The CDR3 DNA reads as TGTGCCAGCAGTCGCGGCGGAAGTGAAGCTTTCTTT. The full variable domain, with the rest looked up from reference TRBV28 and TRBJ1-1, is DVKVTQSSRYLVKRTGEKVFLECVQDMDHENMFWYRQDPGLGLRLIYFSYDVKMKEKGDIPEGYSVSREKKERFSLILESASTNQTSMYLCASSRGGSEAFFGQGTRLTVV.

On this clonotype itself: A far larger clone differs by one base, so this is likely a read error. The chain recombines TRBV28 with TRBJ1-5; D gene ambiguous. The CDR3 sequence is 13 residues long. V was pared by 2 bases and J by 9 bases, with 11 bases between. Germline lookup yields CDR1 MDHEN and CDR2 SYDVKM. As DNA, the CDR3 is TGTGCCAGCAGTTTAGGCAAGGCAGGGCCCCAGCATTTT. Its protein is CASSLGKAGPQHF.

The chain carries TRBV20-1 and TRBJ2-2; tentatively, D is TRBD2 (6 bases). Trimming removed 6 bases from V and 5 bases from J, with 16 bases in between. Per germline, CDR1 DFQATT and CDR2 SNEGSKA (reference sequence). The CDR3 sequence is 14 residues long. The DNA of the CDR3 is TGCAGTGCCCTTGACGGGGGTAAAACCGGGGAGCTGTTTTTT. It is translated as CSALDGGKTGELFF.

In its sample, this clonotype was seen a few times. The chain recombines TRBV20-1 with TRBJ2-2; D not certain. Germline V gene sequence: CDR1 DFQATT, CDR2 SNEGSKA (reference sequence). The CDR3 length is 14 residues. The ends were cut back, 3 bases at V and 2 bases at J, with 10 bases in the middle. The CDR3 is CSASAVINTGELFF. The CDR3 nucleotides read TGCAGTGCTAGCGCGGTTATCAACACCGGGGAGCTGTTTTTT.